Judged by abundance, the clone carrying this TCR delta chain is large (0.1 to 1%). Other DNA sequences within the sample encode an identical CDR3. These data originate in a study of gamma-delta chains in newborns, infants, children. As for the study in general: Microbial exposure reportedly drives polyclonal innate γδ T cell expansion after birth.

TCRdb made new clone calls on the reads using CATT. The sample lists roughly 1,300 delta-chain clones, about 2.5% seen once, with roughly 29% in the top ten. The sequenced sample was blood. The sequence came from a child in good health.

This CDR3 reads CACDTVYWCGAKLIF. The DNA for the CDR3 is TGTGCCTGTGACACCGTCTACTGGTGTGGGGCAAAACTCATCTTT. The genes are TRDV2 and TRDJ1; D is perhaps TRDD3 (5 bases). Germline lookup yields CDR1 GEAIGNYY and CDR2 EKD. V was shortened by 0 bases and J by 8 bases, with 18 bases between the two germline ends. The CDR3 is 15 amino acids.